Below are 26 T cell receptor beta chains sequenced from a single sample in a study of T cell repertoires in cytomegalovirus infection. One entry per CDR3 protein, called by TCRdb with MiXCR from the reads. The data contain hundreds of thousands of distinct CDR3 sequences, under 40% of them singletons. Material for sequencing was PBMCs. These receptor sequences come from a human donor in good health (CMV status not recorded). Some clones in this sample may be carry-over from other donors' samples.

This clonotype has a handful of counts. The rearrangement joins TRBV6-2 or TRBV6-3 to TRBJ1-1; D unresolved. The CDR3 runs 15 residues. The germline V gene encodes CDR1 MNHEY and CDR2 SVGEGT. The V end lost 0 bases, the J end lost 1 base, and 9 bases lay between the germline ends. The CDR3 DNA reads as TGTGCCAGCAGTTACTCGAATACGGCGAACACTGAAGCTTTCTTT. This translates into CASSYSNTANTEAFF.

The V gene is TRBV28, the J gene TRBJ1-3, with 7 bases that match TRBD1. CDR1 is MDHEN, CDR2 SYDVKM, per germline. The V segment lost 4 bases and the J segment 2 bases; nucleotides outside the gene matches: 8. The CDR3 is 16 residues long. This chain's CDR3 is CASSSQGQTTGNTIYF. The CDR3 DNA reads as TGTGCCAGCAGTTCACAGGGACAGACCACTGGAAACACCATATATTTT.

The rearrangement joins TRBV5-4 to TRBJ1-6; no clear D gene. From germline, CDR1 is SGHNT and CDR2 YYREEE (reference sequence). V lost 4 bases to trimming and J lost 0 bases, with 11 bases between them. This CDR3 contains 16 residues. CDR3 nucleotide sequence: TGTGCCAGCAGCGGTGCGAGTCACTCCTATAATTCACCCCTCCACTTT. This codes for CASSGASHSYNSPLHF.

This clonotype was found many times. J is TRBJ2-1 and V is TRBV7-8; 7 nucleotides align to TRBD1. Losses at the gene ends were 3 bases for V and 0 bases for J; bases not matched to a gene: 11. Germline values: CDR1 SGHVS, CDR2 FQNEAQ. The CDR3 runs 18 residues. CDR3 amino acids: CASSFLRSGQSSYNEQFF. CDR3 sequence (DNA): TGTGCCAGCAGCTTCTTACGGTCGGGACAGAGCTCCTACAATGAGCAGTTCTTC.

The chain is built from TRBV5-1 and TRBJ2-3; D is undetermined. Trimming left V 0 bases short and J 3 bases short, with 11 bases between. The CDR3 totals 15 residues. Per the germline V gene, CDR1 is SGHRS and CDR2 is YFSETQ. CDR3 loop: CASSLGPVRTDTQYF. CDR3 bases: TGCGCCAGCAGCTTGGGTCCGGTCAGAACAGATACGCAGTATTTT. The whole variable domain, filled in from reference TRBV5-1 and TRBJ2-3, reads KAGVTQTPRYLIKTRGQQVTLSCSPISGHRSVSWYQQTPGQGLQFLFEYFSETQRNKGNFPGRFSGRQFSNSRSEMNVSTLELGDSALYLCASSLGPVRTDTQYFGPGTRLTVL.

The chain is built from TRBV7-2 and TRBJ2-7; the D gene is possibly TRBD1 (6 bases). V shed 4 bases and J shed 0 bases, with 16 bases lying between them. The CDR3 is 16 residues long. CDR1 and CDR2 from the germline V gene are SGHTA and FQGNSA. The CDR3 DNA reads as TGTGCCAGCAGCTCTACAGGGTTGGAAAGCTCCTACGAGCAGTACTTC. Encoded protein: CASSSTGLESSYEQYF.

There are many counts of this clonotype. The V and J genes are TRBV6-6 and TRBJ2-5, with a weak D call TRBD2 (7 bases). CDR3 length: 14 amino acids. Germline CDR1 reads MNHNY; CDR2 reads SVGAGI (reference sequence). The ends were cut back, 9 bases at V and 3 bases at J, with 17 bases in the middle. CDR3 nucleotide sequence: TGTGCCAGTACCAAGGGGGGGGCTAAAGAGACCCAGTACTTC. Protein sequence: CASTKGGAKETQYF.

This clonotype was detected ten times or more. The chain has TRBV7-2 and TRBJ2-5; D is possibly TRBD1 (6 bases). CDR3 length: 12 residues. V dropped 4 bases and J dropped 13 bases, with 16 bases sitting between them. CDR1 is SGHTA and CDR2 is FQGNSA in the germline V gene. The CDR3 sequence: CASSSFRDIVYF. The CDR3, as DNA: TGTGCCAGCAGCTCCTTCCGGGACATAGTGTACTTC.

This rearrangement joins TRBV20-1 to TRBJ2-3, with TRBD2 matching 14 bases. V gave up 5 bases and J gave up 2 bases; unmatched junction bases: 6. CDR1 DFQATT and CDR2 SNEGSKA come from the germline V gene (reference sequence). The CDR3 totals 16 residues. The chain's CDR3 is CSAPGGLAGDTDTQYF. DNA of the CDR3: TGCAGTGCTCCCGGGGGACTAGCGGGGGACACAGATACGCAGTATTTT.

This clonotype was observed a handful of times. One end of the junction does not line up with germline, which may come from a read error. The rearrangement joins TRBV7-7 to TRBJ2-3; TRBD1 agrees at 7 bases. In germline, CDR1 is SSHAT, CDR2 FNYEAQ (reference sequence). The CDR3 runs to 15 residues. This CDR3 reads CASSQSLAGGDTQYF. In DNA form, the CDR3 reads TGTGCTAGCAGCCAGTCACTGGCAGGGGGAGATACGCAGTATTTT.

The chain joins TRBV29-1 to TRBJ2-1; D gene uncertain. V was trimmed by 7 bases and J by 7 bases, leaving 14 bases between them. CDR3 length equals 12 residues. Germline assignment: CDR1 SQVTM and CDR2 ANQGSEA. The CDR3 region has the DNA TGCAGCGGCCAACAAGATCGAAATGAGCAGTTCTTC. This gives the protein CSGQQDRNEQFF.

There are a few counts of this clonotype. The CDR3 nucleotides are TGTGCCAGCACCGAAGGGGTAGACAATCAGCCCCAGCATTTT. It codes for CASTEGVDNQPQHF. The chain recombines TRBV6-1 with TRBJ1-5; D may be TRBD1 (5 bases). Between the trimmed V and J ends, which lost 7 bases and 3 bases, there was a span of 13 bases. Germline V gives CDR1 MNHNS, CDR2 SASEGT. This CDR3 is 14 amino acids long.

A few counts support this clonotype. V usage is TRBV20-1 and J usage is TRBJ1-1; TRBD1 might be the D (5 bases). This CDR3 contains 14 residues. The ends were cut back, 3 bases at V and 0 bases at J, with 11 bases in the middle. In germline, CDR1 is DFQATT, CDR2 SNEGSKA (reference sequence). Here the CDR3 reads CSASMGPMNTEAFF. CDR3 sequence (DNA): TGCAGTGCTAGCATGGGACCCATGAACACTGAAGCTTTCTTT.

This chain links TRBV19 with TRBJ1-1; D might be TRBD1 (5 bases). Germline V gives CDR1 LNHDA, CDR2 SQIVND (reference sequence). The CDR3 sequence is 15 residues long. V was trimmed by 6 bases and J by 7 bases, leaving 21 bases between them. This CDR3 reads CASSPRGRSRYEAFF. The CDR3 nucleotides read TGTGCCAGTAGCCCTCGGGGACGGAGCCGATATGAAGCTTTCTTT. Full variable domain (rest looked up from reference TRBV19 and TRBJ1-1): DGGITQSPKYLFRKEGQNVTLSCEQNLNHDAMYWYRQDPGQGLRLIYYSQIVNDFQKGDIAEGYSVSREKKESFPLTVTSAQKNPTAFYLCASSPRGRSRYEAFFGQGTRLTVV.

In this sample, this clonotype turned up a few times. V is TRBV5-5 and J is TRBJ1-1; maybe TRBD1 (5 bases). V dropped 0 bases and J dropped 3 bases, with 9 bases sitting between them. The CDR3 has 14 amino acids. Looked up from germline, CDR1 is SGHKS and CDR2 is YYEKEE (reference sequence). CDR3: CASSLDRWDTEAFF. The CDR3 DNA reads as TGTGCCAGCAGCTTGGACAGGTGGGACACTGAAGCTTTCTTT. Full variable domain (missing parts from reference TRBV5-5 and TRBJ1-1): DAGVTQSPTHLIKTRGQQVTLRCSPISGHKSVSWYQQVLGQGPQFIFQYYEKEERGRGNFPDRFSARQFPNYSSELNVNALLLGDSALYLCASSLDRWDTEAFFGQGTRLTVV.

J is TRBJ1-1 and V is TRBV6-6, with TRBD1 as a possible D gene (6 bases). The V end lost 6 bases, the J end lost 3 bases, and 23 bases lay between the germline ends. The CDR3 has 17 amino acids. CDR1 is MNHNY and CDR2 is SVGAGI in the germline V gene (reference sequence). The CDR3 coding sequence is TGTGCCAGCAGGGATCCAACAGGGATCTCAGGGGACACTGAAGCTTTCTTT. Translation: CASRDPTGISGDTEAFF.

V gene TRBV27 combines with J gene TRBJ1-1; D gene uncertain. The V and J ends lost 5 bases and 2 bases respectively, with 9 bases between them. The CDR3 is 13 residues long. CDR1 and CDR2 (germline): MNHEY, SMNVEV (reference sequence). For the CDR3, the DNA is TGTGCCAGCAGTCCCAGTTCCAACACTGAAGCTTTCTTT. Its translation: CASSPSSNTEAFF.

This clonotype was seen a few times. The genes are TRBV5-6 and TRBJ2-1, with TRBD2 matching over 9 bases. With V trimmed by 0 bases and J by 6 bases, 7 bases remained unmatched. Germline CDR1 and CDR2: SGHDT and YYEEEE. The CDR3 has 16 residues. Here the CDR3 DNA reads TGTGCCAGCAGCTTGGCCTCGGGACTAGCTTCCAATGAGCAGTTCTTC. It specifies CASSLASGLASNEQFF.

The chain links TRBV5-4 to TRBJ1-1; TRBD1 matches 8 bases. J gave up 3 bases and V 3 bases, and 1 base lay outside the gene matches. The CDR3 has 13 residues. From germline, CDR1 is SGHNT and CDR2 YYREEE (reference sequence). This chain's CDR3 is CASSSDRDTEAFF. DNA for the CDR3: TGTGCCAGCAGCTCGGACAGGGACACTGAAGCTTTCTTT. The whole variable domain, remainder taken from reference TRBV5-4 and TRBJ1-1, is ETGVTQSPTHLIKTRGQQVTLRCSSQSGHNTVSWYQQALGQGPQFIFQYYREEENGRGNFPPRFSGLQFPNYSSELNVNALELDDSALYLCASSSDRDTEAFFGQGTRLTVV.

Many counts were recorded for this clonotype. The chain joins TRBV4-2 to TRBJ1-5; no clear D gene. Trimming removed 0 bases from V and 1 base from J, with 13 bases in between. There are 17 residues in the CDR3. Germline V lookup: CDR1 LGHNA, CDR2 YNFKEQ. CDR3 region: CASSQDFEGLSNQPQHF. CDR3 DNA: TGTGCCAGCAGCCAAGATTTTGAGGGTTTGAGCAATCAGCCCCAGCATTTT.

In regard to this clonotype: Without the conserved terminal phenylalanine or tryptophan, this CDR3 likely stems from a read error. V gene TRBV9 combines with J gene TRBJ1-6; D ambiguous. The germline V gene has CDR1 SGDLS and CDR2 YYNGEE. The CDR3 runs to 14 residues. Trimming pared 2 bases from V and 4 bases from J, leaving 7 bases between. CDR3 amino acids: CASSVSGYNSPLHL. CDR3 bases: TGTGCCAGCAGCGTTTCCGGATATAATTCACCCCTCCACTTA.

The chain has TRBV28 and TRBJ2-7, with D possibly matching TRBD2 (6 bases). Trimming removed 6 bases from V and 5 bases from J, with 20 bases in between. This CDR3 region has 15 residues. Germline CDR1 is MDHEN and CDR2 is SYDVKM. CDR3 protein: CASSQLGEVSDEQYF. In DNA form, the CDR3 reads TGTGCCAGCAGCCAATTGGGGGAGGTCAGCGACGAGCAGTACTTC.

The CDR3 protein is CASSPMVTGDFYGEAFF. In nucleotides, the CDR3 is TGTGCCAGCAGTCCAATGGTAACAGGGGACTTTTACGGTGAAGCTTTCTTT. The chain combines TRBV27 with TRBJ1-1, with 7 bases that match TRBD1. Germline V gives CDR1 MNHEY, CDR2 SMNVEV (reference sequence). There are 17 residues in the CDR3. V was clipped by 5 bases and J by 7 bases; unmatched bases: 19.

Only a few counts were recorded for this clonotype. CDR3 in amino acids: CASSLSPPGQGDYGYTF. The CDR3 DNA sequence: TGTGCCAGCAGTTTGAGTCCCCCGGGACAGGGAGACTATGGCTACACCTTC. V and J are TRBV12-3 or TRBV12-4 and TRBJ1-2; TRBD1 matches 9 bases. With 3 bases clipped from V and 3 bases from J, the junction kept 11 bases outside the gene matches. This CDR3 is built from 17 residues.

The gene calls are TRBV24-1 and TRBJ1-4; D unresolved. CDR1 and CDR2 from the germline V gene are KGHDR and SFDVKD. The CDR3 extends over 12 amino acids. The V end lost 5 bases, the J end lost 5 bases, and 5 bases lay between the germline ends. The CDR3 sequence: CATSGRNEKLFF. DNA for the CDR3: TGTGCCACCAGTGGCCGGAATGAAAAACTGTTTTTT.

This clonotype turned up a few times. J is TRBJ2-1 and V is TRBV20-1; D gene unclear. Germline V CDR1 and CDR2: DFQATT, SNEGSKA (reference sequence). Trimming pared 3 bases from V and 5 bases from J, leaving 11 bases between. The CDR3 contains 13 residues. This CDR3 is CSARTYLHNEQFF. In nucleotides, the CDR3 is TGCAGTGCTAGGACTTACCTCCACAATGAGCAGTTCTTC.